These 28 T cell receptor beta chains originate from one sample sequenced in a study of vaccination and CD4 T cells after COVID-19. Treatment reported: roughly 11-day PBMC culture with coronavirus spike peptide pools or control peptides (ViraFEST assay). These CD4+ T cells came from an unexposed donor, sampled before the COVID-19 pandemic (2011-2018). The Oncomine TCR Beta short-read assay was applied to DNA of cultured CD4+ T cells. TCRdb called the PCR reads again in MiXCR, with one record for every CDR3 protein. The table shows around 7,400 distinct CDR3 sequences, with 53% occurring only once. Their target antigens are unknown. Sequenced input: CD4+ T cells from blood, cultured in vitro. The receptors were sampled from a human donor in good health.

V and J are TRBV4-2 and TRBJ2-7, with 7 nucleotides matching TRBD2. The CDR3 loop spans 15 amino acids. Trimming at V came to 0 bases and at J to 5 bases, leaving 7 bases not matched to a gene. Germline CDR1 and CDR2: LGHNA and YNFKEQ. The CDR3 here is CASSQDLGGSDEQYF. CDR3 DNA: TGTGCCAGCAGCCAAGATCTAGGCGGGAGCGACGAGCAGTACTTC.

In its sample, this clonotype was seen a few times. The CDR3 reads CSGTGASNTGELFF. The CDR3 nucleotides are TGCAGCGGAACAGGGGCGTCGAACACCGGGGAGCTGTTTTTT. The rearrangement joins TRBV29-1 to TRBJ2-2; 7 bases fit TRBD1. There are 14 residues in the CDR3. Trimming at V came to 7 bases and at J to 0 bases, leaving 5 bases not matched to a gene. Germline CDR1 SQVTM, CDR2 ANQGSEA.

This clonotype was seen just once. The gene calls are TRBV4-1 and TRBJ2-3, with TRBD2 matching over 12 bases. In germline, CDR1 is MGHRA, CDR2 YSYEKL. There are 17 residues in the CDR3. The V and J ends lost 1 base and 3 bases, in that order; junction bases with no gene match: 5. The CDR3 is CASSQAPTSGGTDTQYF. In nucleotides, the CDR3 is TGCGCCAGCAGCCAAGCCCCGACTAGCGGGGGAACAGATACGCAGTATTTT.

This chain links TRBV7-2 with TRBJ2-1; D perhaps matches TRBD2 (5 bases). The CDR3 has 13 residues. Germline V gene lookup returns CDR1 SGHTA and CDR2 FQGNSA. V shed 2 bases and J shed 7 bases, with 9 bases lying between them. The CDR3 DNA follows: TGTGCCAGCAGCTTATACTGGAGGAATGAGCAGTTCTTC. Amino acids: CASSLYWRNEQFF.

The V call is TRBV19, the J call TRBJ2-7; the match to TRBD2 covers 7 bases. CDR1 and CDR2 (germline): LNHDA, SQIVND (reference sequence). This CDR3 region has 15 residues. The trim removed 7 bases at V and 4 bases at J, leaving 13 bases unmatched. CDR3: CASTPSAAGVYEQYF. CDR3 in DNA: TGTGCCAGTACTCCCTCCGCCGCGGGGGTATACGAGCAGTACTTC.

The chain employs TRBV10-3 and TRBJ2-7, with 10 bases identical to TRBD1. CDR3 length equals 12 residues. V shed 8 bases, J shed 3 bases, and the junction held 1 base outside the gene matches. The V gene's germline CDR1 is ENHRY and CDR2 SYGVKD. The CDR3: CAIGTGVYEQYF. The CDR3 DNA is TGTGCCATCGGGACAGGGGTCTACGAGCAGTACTTC.

The rearrangement uses TRBV7-9 and TRBJ1-2, with a weak D call TRBD1 (5 bases). Germline CDR1 is SEHNR and CDR2 is FQNEAQ (reference sequence). This CDR3 region has 13 residues. Trimming took 6 bases from V and 5 from J, leaving 13 bases between them. The CDR3 coding sequence is TGTGCCAGCAGTTCCAGGGATAGGTATGGCTACACCTTC. It yields the protein CASSSRDRYGYTF.

This chain connects TRBV11-2 to TRBJ1-5; no definite D call. The germline gives CDR1 SGHAT, CDR2 FQNNGV. This CDR3 contains 14 residues. Trimming removed 1 base from V and 0 bases from J, with 4 bases in between. The CDR3 DNA reads as TGTGCCAGCAGCTTAGTGGGTAGCAATCAGCCCCAGCATTTT. Protein product: CASSLVGSNQPQHF.

The chain employs TRBV28 and TRBJ2-5; 11 positions match TRBD2. Trimming at V came to 6 bases and at J to 9 bases, leaving 15 bases not matched to a gene. The CDR3 loop spans 16 amino acids. The V gene's germline CDR1 is MDHEN and CDR2 SYDVKM. DNA of the CDR3: TGTGCCAGCAGACTAACCGGGACTAGCGGTTTATCGGCCCAGTACTTC. Amino acids: CASRLTGTSGLSAQYF.

The rearrangement uses TRBV2 and TRBJ2-5, with TRBD1 identical over 8 bases. The V and J ends lost 6 bases and 5 bases, in that order; junction bases with no gene match: 14. Germline V gene sequence: CDR1 SNHLY, CDR2 FYNNEI. The CDR3 is made up of 16 amino acids. The CDR3 DNA is TGTGCCAGCAGCCCAATCCCGCCAACAGGGGGTGAGACCCAGTACTTC. It yields the protein CASSPIPPTGGETQYF. The entire variable domain, with the rest obtained from reference TRBV2 and TRBJ2-5, is as follows: EPEVTQTPSHQVTQMGQEVILRCVPISNHLYFYWYRQILGQKVEFLVSFYNNEISEKSEIFDDQFSVERPDGSNFTLKIRSTKLEDSAMYFCASSPIPPTGGETQYFGPGTRLLVL.

This clonotype was detected once. The chain joins TRBV7-2 to TRBJ2-3; no clear D. Germline V gene lookup returns CDR1 SGHTA and CDR2 FQGNSA. The CDR3 runs 12 residues. Trimming pared 6 bases from V and 0 bases from J, leaving 4 bases between. CDR3 sequence: CASSQSTDTQYF. CDR3 in DNA: TGTGCCAGCAGTCAAAGCACAGATACGCAGTATTTT.

The rearrangement uses TRBV2 and TRBJ1-1; D may be TRBD1 (5 bases). V shed 7 bases and J shed 1 base, with 10 bases lying between them. This CDR3 region has 13 residues. The germline V gene encodes CDR1 SNHLY and CDR2 FYNNEI. DNA of the CDR3: TGTGCCAGCACCCCAGGGACGAACACTGAAGCTTTCTTT. Translated, it gives CASTPGTNTEAFF.

This clonotype has just a few counts. In nucleotides, the CDR3 is TGTGCCAGCAATGGGGGGGATACGCAGTATTTT. Amino acids: CASNGGDTQYF. The chain couples TRBV2 to TRBJ2-3, with TRBD2 as a possible D gene (6 bases). The CDR3 covers 11 residues. Looked up from germline, CDR1 is SNHLY and CDR2 is FYNNEI. Trimming took off 7 bases at V and 6 bases at J, with 8 bases between the two ends. The full variable domain, completed using reference TRBV2 and TRBJ2-3, is EPEVTQTPSHQVTQMGQEVILRCVPISNHLYFYWYRQILGQKVEFLVSFYNNEISEKSEIFDDQFSVERPDGSNFTLKIRSTKLEDSAMYFCASNGGDTQYFGPGTRLTVL.

This clonotype was counted a few times. The chain combines TRBV20-1 with TRBJ1-5; 9 bases agree with TRBD1. Germline V gene sequence: CDR1 DFQATT, CDR2 SNEGSKA (reference sequence). The CDR3 is 14 amino acids. The trim removed 4 bases at V and 2 bases at J, leaving 3 bases unmatched. The CDR3 protein is CSAKGQGRNQPQHF. In DNA form, the CDR3 reads TGCAGTGCTAAGGGACAGGGCCGCAATCAGCCCCAGCATTTT.

The V gene is TRBV5-6, the J gene TRBJ2-2; the match to TRBD1 covers 12 bases. The CDR3 extends over 16 amino acids. The junction had 7 bases not matched to a gene; V was cut back by 3 bases and J by 7 bases. CDR1 and CDR2 from the germline V gene are SGHDT and YYEEEE. DNA for the CDR3: TGTGCCAGCAGCTGGACGGGACAGGGGGCCGACGGGGAGCTGTTTTTT. This codes for CASSWTGQGADGELFF.

The chain employs TRBV27 and TRBJ2-5; D may be TRBD2 (5 bases). The CDR3 covers 15 residues. Germline CDR1 MNHEY, CDR2 SMNVEV (reference sequence). V was trimmed by 5 bases and J by 4 bases, leaving 17 bases between them. This CDR3 is CASSPTGLIRETQYF. In nucleotides, the CDR3 is TGTGCCAGCAGTCCGACCGGACTGATCCGAGAGACCCAGTACTTC.

The V call is TRBV7-8, the J call TRBJ2-7, with 8 bases matching TRBD1. The length of the CDR3 is 16 residues. Trimming at V came to 1 base and at J to 3 bases, leaving 8 bases not matched to a gene. Germline V gene lookup returns CDR1 SGHVS and CDR2 FQNEAQ. The CDR3, as DNA: TGTGCCAGCAGCTTAGTAGGTCAGGGGGCGGGCTACGAGCAGTACTTC. This encodes CASSLVGQGAGYEQYF.

This rearrangement joins TRBV9 to TRBJ1-6; D ambiguous. Trimming left V 3 bases short and J 6 bases short, with 10 bases between. This CDR3 is 14 amino acids long. The germline gives CDR1 SGDLS, CDR2 YYNGEE. CDR3 in DNA: TGTGCCAGCAGCGCCGGGATGGTTAATTCACCCCTCCACTTT. This codes for CASSAGMVNSPLHF.

The chain recombines TRBV5-4 with TRBJ2-7, with TRBD2 matching over 7 bases. From germline, CDR1 is SGHNT and CDR2 YYREEE (reference sequence). Losses at the gene ends were 4 bases for V and 6 bases for J; bases not matched to a gene: 7. This CDR3 contains 13 residues. The CDR3 here is CASSPRWGGEQYF. As DNA, the CDR3 is TGTGCCAGCAGCCCCAGGTGGGGGGGCGAGCAGTACTTC.

The V and J genes are TRBV19 and TRBJ1-5; D not certain. Trimming left V 1 base short and J 0 bases short, with 10 bases between. The CDR3 sequence is 16 residues long. CDR1 and CDR2 (germline): LNHDA, SQIVND (reference sequence). CDR3 sequence: CASSIGGTYSNQPQHF. The CDR3 DNA is TGTGCCAGTAGTATAGGTGGAACCTATAGCAATCAGCCCCAGCATTTT.

The chain combines TRBV6-1 with TRBJ1-2; D possibly corresponds to TRBD1 (6 bases). The CDR3 is 13 amino acids. Germline V gene sequence: CDR1 MNHNS, CDR2 SASEGT. The germline V and J ends were trimmed by 2 bases and 8 bases, with 12 bases remaining between them. As DNA, the CDR3 is TGTGCCAGCAGTGAAATCGGGGGCCGGGGCTACACCTTC. Translated: CASSEIGGRGYTF.

The chain employs TRBV12-3 or TRBV12-4 and TRBJ2-7, with 11 bases that match TRBD2. Losses at the gene ends were 5 bases for V and 4 bases for J; bases not matched to a gene: 10. The CDR3 length is 16 residues. CDR3 in DNA: TGTGCCAGCAGTCCCGGCCCAACTAGCGGGAGATACGAGCAGTACTTC. Encoded protein: CASSPGPTSGRYEQYF.

This clonotype has only a few counts. This CDR3 is CASSLLQNTEAFF. The DNA for the CDR3 is TGTGCCAGCAGTTTACTACAGAACACTGAAGCTTTCTTT. The V gene is TRBV12-3 or TRBV12-4, the J gene TRBJ1-1; no clear D gene. The CDR3 is 13 amino acids. The V gene lost 2 bases and the J gene lost 1 base, with 5 bases spanning the gap.

The chain uses TRBV6-1 and TRBJ2-7; D may be TRBD1 or TRBD2 (7 bases each). There are 14 residues in the CDR3. The ends were cut back, 8 bases at V and 3 bases at J, with 17 bases in the middle. In germline, CDR1 is MNHNS, CDR2 SASEGT. As DNA, the CDR3 is TGTGCCAGCGCCCAAGCAGGGGGGGGCTACGAGCAGTACTTC. Amino acids: CASAQAGGGYEQYF.

Only a few counts were recorded for this clonotype. This sequence joins TRBV7-8 and TRBJ2-6; no firm D call. Trimming removed 3 bases at V and 2 bases at J, with 20 bases between. The CDR3 extends over 19 amino acids. CDR1 and CDR2 (germline): SGHVS, FQNEAQ. The CDR3 sequence: CASSFPVGRSGTGANVLTF. CDR3 sequence (DNA): TGTGCCAGCAGCTTCCCTGTTGGCCGGTCCGGCACTGGGGCCAACGTCCTGACTTTC.

CDR3 in amino acids: CASSSPDSLYGYTF. The CDR3 DNA sequence: TGCGCCAGCAGCTCCCCGGACAGCCTCTATGGCTACACCTTC. The chain has TRBV5-1 and TRBJ1-2, with D perhaps matching TRBD1 (6 bases). V shed 3 bases and J shed 4 bases, with 13 bases lying between them. The length of the CDR3 is 14 residues. The germline V gene encodes CDR1 SGHRS and CDR2 YFSETQ.

This sequence joins TRBV7-9 and TRBJ1-2; 11 bases agree with TRBD1. The V gene's germline CDR1 is SEHNR and CDR2 FQNEAQ (reference sequence). The CDR3 spans 17 residues. J was trimmed by 6 bases and V by 4 bases; bases with no gene match: 13. The CDR3 loop reads CASSSFGPGTGGDGYTF. The CDR3 nucleotides read TGTGCCAGCAGCTCCTTTGGTCCCGGGACAGGGGGGGATGGCTACACCTTC.

This clonotype came up once. The chain uses TRBV7-8 and TRBJ2-2; D unresolved. V was pared by 2 bases and J by 0 bases, with 10 bases between. Germline loops: CDR1 SGHVS, CDR2 FQNEAQ. This CDR3 is built from 16 residues. CDR3 sequence (DNA): TGTGCCAGCAGCTTAAGGGCAGCTACGAACACCGGGGAGCTGTTTTTT. This translates into CASSLRAATNTGELFF.